These 8 T cell receptor beta chains came from one sample sequenced in a study of identical twins. Via MiXCR, TCRdb re-called the 5' RACE reads, giving one row per CDR3 protein. The sample contains more than 400,000 distinct CDR3 sequences, approximately 16% of which appear only once. These data were also reused for a study on yellow fever vaccine responses in identical twins.

Sequenced material: CD4+ T cells sorted from blood. The receptors here all came from a woman aged 18-30 years in good health.

The chain recombines TRBV12-3 or TRBV12-4 with TRBJ1-2, with D possibly being TRBD1 (5 bases). This CDR3 region has 14 residues. The germline V and J ends were trimmed by 6 bases and 3 bases, with 14 bases remaining between them. The CDR3 spells CASRPGRAYYGYTF. The CDR3, as DNA: TGTGCCAGCAGACCGGGACGAGCGTACTATGGCTACACCTTC.

This CDR3 reads CASSLLGPNTEAFF. DNA for the CDR3: TGTGCCAGCAGCTTGTTAGGGCCGAACACTGAAGCTTTCTTT. This chain joins TRBV7-2 and TRBJ1-1; the D is unclear. V lost 3 bases, J lost 1 base, and 9 bases lay in between. Germline CDR1 and CDR2: SGHTA and FQGNSA. This CDR3 is built from 14 residues.

This clonotype came up a few times. The V call is TRBV7-8, the J call TRBJ1-5; D is ambiguous. The germline CDR1 and CDR2 sequences are SGHVS and FQNEAQ. The CDR3 has 15 amino acids. V was shortened by 0 bases and J by 3 bases, with 9 bases between the two germline ends. The CDR3 is CASSLAKAVNQPQHF. In DNA, the CDR3 is TGTGCCAGCAGCTTAGCTAAGGCAGTCAATCAGCCCCAGCATTTT. Complete variable domain (other parts from reference TRBV7-8 and TRBJ1-5): GAGVSQSPRYKVAKRGQDVALRCDPISGHVSLFWYQQALGQGPEFLTYFQNEAQLDKSGLPSDRFFAERPEGSVSTLKIQRTQQEDSAVYLCASSLAKAVNQPQHFGDGTRLSIL.

In this sample, this clonotype turned up a few times. This chain uses TRBV7-9 with TRBJ2-1; D is unclear. CDR1 is SEHNR and CDR2 is FQNEAQ in the germline V gene (reference sequence). The CDR3 has 14 amino acids. Trimming stripped 0 bases from V and 7 bases from J, with 10 bases between. CDR3 region: CASSLAPPPNEQFF. Here the CDR3 DNA reads TGTGCCAGCAGCTTAGCTCCCCCCCCGAATGAGCAGTTCTTC.

The chain has TRBV7-2 and TRBJ2-7; D perhaps matches TRBD1 (6 bases). Trimming removed 2 bases from V and 9 bases from J, with 41 bases in between. The CDR3 consists of 22 residues. The germline CDR1 and CDR2 sequences are SGHTA and FQGNSA. The CDR3 nucleotides are TGTGCCAGCAGCTTATTTTTTTGGAGTCTGGGCGGTTCAGACAGGTTGAGGATCGGGCAGTACGTC. It is translated as CASSLFFWSLGGSDRLRIGQYV.

V usage is TRBV29-1 and J usage is TRBJ2-5, with a possible D match to TRBD1 (6 bases). The CDR3 spans 14 residues. Per the germline V gene, CDR1 is SQVTM and CDR2 is ANQGSEA. V lost 5 bases and J lost 1, with 14 bases in between. This CDR3 is CSVRPGTPQETQYF. CDR3 DNA sequence: TGCAGCGTTCGGCCCGGGACACCCCAAGAGACCCAGTACTTC. Complete variable domain (other parts from reference TRBV29-1 and TRBJ2-5): SAVISQKPSRDICQRGTSLTIQCQVDSQVTMMFWYRQQPGQSLTLIATANQGSEATYESGFVIDKFPISRPNLTFSTLTVSNMSPEDSSIYLCSVRPGTPQETQYFGPGTRLLVL.

A few counts support this clonotype. V usage is TRBV9 and J usage is TRBJ2-1; 8 nucleotides agree with TRBD2. The V gene end was trimmed by 3 bases and the J gene end by 10 bases; junction bases not matched to a gene: 6. Per germline, CDR1 SGDLS and CDR2 YYNGEE. The CDR3 spans 13 residues. The CDR3 region is CASSASPGGEQFF. CDR3 in DNA: TGTGCCAGCAGCGCCTCCCCGGGGGGGGAGCAGTTCTTC.

The sample holds a few counts of this clonotype. The V call is TRBV6-5, the J call TRBJ1-1; possible D gene TRBD1, 5 bases. This CDR3 region has 15 residues. Germline V lookup: CDR1 MNHEY, CDR2 SVGAGI. Trimming cost V 0 bases and J 0 bases, with 8 bases left between them. The CDR3 DNA sequence: TGTGCCAGCAGTTACTCGCAGGGTATGAACACTGAAGCTTTCTTT. Translated, it gives CASSYSQGMNTEAFF.